Below, one T cell receptor (beta chain) is given with its context. This clonotype has only a few counts. This receptor's antigen is unknown. Base quality data are lacking; no much larger clone is found one base away. The data were obtained in a study of T cells after yellow fever vaccination (dated by TCRdb to the late 2010s). General notes on the study: The SMART-Seq v4 Ultra Low Input RNA kit was used to prepare libraries from fractions with low cell numbers. Bulk TCR alpha and beta repertoires were sequenced longitudinally to track T-cell clones before and after primary and booster YFV17D yellow fever vaccination. Two healthy male donors, one aged 18 to 29 and one aged 30 to 40 years, made up the cohort. Bulk PBMC replicates and cell subsets were isolated from blood drawn at multiple timepoints before and after both primary and secondary immunization.

TCR cDNA was made using 5'RACE template switching, a step that added a universal primer site and unique molecular identifiers. Priming for cDNA synthesis came from both the TCR alpha and TCR beta constant segments. Libraries were amplified in two PCR steps, with sample barcodes and sequencing adapters added in the second step. Sequencing of libraries was performed on Illumina HiSeq 2500 (2x100 bp) or NovaSeq (2x150 bp). The original methods were these. Demultiplexing of reads and collapsing into UMI consensus sequences were performed with MIGEC, and V(D)J alignment was carried out with MiXCR. Using edgeR on replicate PBMC samples, clonotypes were called vaccine-responding if FDR was below 0.01 and the log2 fold change was above 5 up to day 15. Bulk clonotypes were assigned CD4 or CD8 identity according to which sequenced CD4 or CD8 repertoire held them at higher abundance. In-frame beta chains were kept once TCRdb had trimmed the public reads at Q25 with fastp and called clones with MiXCR. All rows with the same CDR3 protein become a single entry with the most common DNA and genes. For this entry, the V and J calls and clone size follow TCRdb and not the study's own pipeline. This sample has about 320,000 distinct CDR3 sequences in its table, and around 7.3% of those were observed once. The ten largest clones represent roughly a sixth of the sample.

The investigation overall reported the following: Computational filtering was needed because FACS-sorted repertoires could contain abundant contaminating clonotypes from the bulk population. A small fraction of clonotypes showed up in both the CD4 and CD8 compartments, probably as a result of convergent recombination. Because only two donors were included in the study, the extent to which the findings can be generalized is limited. After the booster, most clones that had expanded after primary vaccination were detected again (approximately 95% of CD4 and roughly nine tenths of CD8), suggesting broad maintenance of memory. The secondary T-cell response was found to be weaker but faster than the primary response, with a peak reached on day 5 rather than on day 15.

From the germline V gene, CDR1 is LGHNA and CDR2 is YSLEER. Between the V and J ends, shortened by 1 base and 8 bases respectively, the junction contains 5 bases. From cysteine to phenylalanine, the CDR3 is 12 amino acids long. The DNA shown is the 36-base CDR3, in frame from base 1. What the treatment or condition label conveys for this sample: live attenuated yellow fever vaccine strain. Two biological replicates of bulk PBMCs were collected at each blood-draw timepoint. A standard Ficoll-Paque protocol was used to isolate PBMCs from peripheral blood. RNA was extracted with TriZol from bulk PBMCs, CD4 and CD8 fractions, and dextramer-positive and dextramer-negative fractions.

The sequence is built from TRBV4-3 and TRBJ1-4; no D gene can be assigned with confidence. The material was PBMCs, obtained approximately 47 days after the first yellow fever vaccination. The receptor's source is a man aged 18-30 years who received the YFV17D yellow fever vaccine. The nucleotide sequence reads as follows: TGCGCCAGCAGCCAAGTTGGCGAAAAACTGTTTTTT. It translates as CASSQVGEKLFF.